The next 27 T cell receptor beta chains were all read from a single sample in a study of T cells in localized non-small cell lung cancer. The protocol was immunoSEQ multiplex PCR, while the TCRdb copy is restricted to in-frame clones and leaves out a portion. The sample lists about 1,500 clones; 25% to 35% were seen once. The sequencing used normal lung tissue next to the tumor, collected before any cancer treatment. The receptor source for this set is a man aged 35 to 69 with stage III squamous cell lung carcinoma.

This clone was detected only a few times. This sequence joins TRBV6-8 and TRBJ1-1, with D unclear. Germline V gene data show CDR1 as MNHGY and CDR2 as SAAAGT. Trimming cost V 5 bases and J 1 base, with 8 bases left between them. The CDR3 runs to 13 residues. In DNA, the CDR3 is TGTGCCAGCAGTGAGAGGGAGAACACTGAAGCTTTCTTT. Its translation is CASSERENTEAFF.

The chain is built from TRBV29-1 and TRBJ1-4; 9 bases match TRBD1. V lost 7 bases to trimming and J lost 1 base; unmatched junction nucleotides: 4. CDR1 is SQVTM, CDR2 ANQGSEA, per germline. CDR3 length: 14 residues. The DNA for the CDR3 is TGCAGCGCCACAGGGGGCGAAACTAATGAAAAACTGTTTTTT. The encoded protein is CSATGGETNEKLFF. Full variable domain (outside the CDR3, taken from reference TRBV29-1 and TRBJ1-4): SAVISQKPSRDICQRGTSLTIQCQVDSQVTMMFWYRQQPGQSLTLIATANQGSEATYESGFVIDKFPISRPNLTFSTLTVSNMSPEDSSIYLCSATGGETNEKLFFGSGTQLSVL.

In its sample, this clone was seen a few times. The J gene is TRBJ1-2, the V gene TRBV9; D gene ambiguous. Germline loops: CDR1 SGDLS, CDR2 YYNGEE. The ends were cut back, 4 bases at V and 3 bases at J, with 22 bases in the middle. The CDR3 is 17 residues long. CDR3 sequence: CASSSPGVPGSDYGYTF. The CDR3 nucleotides are TGTGCCAGCAGCTCTCCAGGCGTTCCGGGGTCGGACTATGGCTACACCTTC.

This clone showed up just a few times. This sequence joins TRBV9 and TRBJ2-2, with TRBD2 matching over 9 bases. Trimming took 8 bases from V and 1 from J; bases not matched to a gene: 12. This CDR3 comprises 17 residues. The V gene's germline CDR1 is SGDLS and CDR2 YYNGEE. The CDR3 bases are TGTGCCAGTTTAGCGGGGGCGCGGACAAAGAACACCGGGGAGCTGTTTTTT. Its protein is CASLAGARTKNTGELFF. The full variable domain, rest sourced from reference TRBV9 and TRBJ2-2, is DSGVTQTPKHLITATGQRVTLRCSPRSGDLSVYWYQQSLDQGLQFLIQYYNGEERAKGNILERFSAQQFPDLHSELNLSSLELGDSALYFCASLAGARTKNTGELFFGEGSRLTVL.

Judged by abundance, this clone is large (0.1 to 1%). Other DNA sequences within the sample encode an identical CDR3. This chain links TRBV9 with TRBJ2-3, with 9 bases lining up with TRBD1. CDR3 length: 16 amino acids. Germline V gene lookup returns CDR1 SGDLS and CDR2 YYNGEE. Trimming at V came to 3 bases and at J to 0 bases, leaving 5 bases not matched to a gene. CDR3 amino acids: CASSGGTGLSTDTQYF. CDR3 coding DNA: TGTGCCAGCAGCGGAGGGACAGGGCTTAGCACAGATACGCAGTATTTT.

This clone was recorded a few times. J is TRBJ2-2 and V is TRBV6-8; D uncertain. The CDR3 runs 14 residues. Germline loops: CDR1 MNHGY, CDR2 SAAAGT. Trimming left V 2 bases short and J 2 bases short, with 6 bases between. The CDR3 reads CASSYRVNTGELFF. DNA of the CDR3: TGTGCCAGCAGTTACAGGGTTAACACCGGGGAGCTGTTTTTT.

This rearrangement joins TRBV29-1 to TRBJ2-2; unclear D gene. Trimming took off 5 bases at V and 0 bases at J, with 13 bases between the two ends. The CDR3 has 15 amino acids. CDR1 and CDR2 (germline): SQVTM, ANQGSEA. CDR3 in DNA: TGCAGCGTTAAAAACACGAAAGCGAACACCGGGGAGCTGTTTTTT. Its translation is CSVKNTKANTGELFF.

This chain joins TRBV9 and TRBJ1-1, with a weak D call TRBD1 (6 bases). The CDR3 sequence is 15 residues long. The germline CDR1 and CDR2 sequences are SGDLS and YYNGEE. Trimming removed 3 bases at V and 0 bases at J, with 12 bases between. CDR3: CASSAPGGLNTEAFF. CDR3 nucleotide sequence: TGTGCCAGCAGCGCCCCGGGGGGCCTGAACACTGAAGCTTTCTTT. The variable domain in full, completed from reference TRBV9 and TRBJ1-1, reads DSGVTQTPKHLITATGQRVTLRCSPRSGDLSVYWYQQSLDQGLQFLIQYYNGEERAKGNILERFSAQQFPDLHSELNLSSLELGDSALYFCASSAPGGLNTEAFFGQGTRLTVV.

The table lists this clone with a few counts. The chain couples TRBV15 to TRBJ1-5; TRBD1 is a possible D gene (5 bases). This CDR3 region has 14 residues. The V and J ends lost 8 bases and 0 bases respectively, with 11 bases between them. Germline V gene data show CDR1 as LNHNV and CDR2 as YYDKDF (reference sequence). DNA of the CDR3: TGTGCCACCGGGGGACCAGGTAGCAATCAGCCCCAGCATTTT. Its translation is CATGGPGSNQPQHF.

The rearrangement uses TRBV12-5 and TRBJ1-4, with 8 positions matching TRBD1. Germline assignment: CDR1 LGHNT and CDR2 FRNRAP. CDR3 length: 17 amino acids. V gave up 3 bases and J gave up 8 bases; unmatched junction bases: 14. This CDR3 is CASGFSGQALVREKLFF. As DNA, the CDR3 is TGTGCTAGTGGTTTTTCGGGACAGGCATTAGTAAGGGAAAAACTGTTTTTT.

The V call is TRBV19, the J call TRBJ1-2; 11 bases agree with TRBD1. Germline V CDR1 and CDR2: LNHDA, SQIVND (reference sequence). The CDR3 has 14 amino acids. V gave up 5 bases and J gave up 7 bases; unmatched junction bases: 6. The CDR3 nucleotides are TGTGCCAGTAGTTTCCGGACAGGGGGCTTTGGCTACACCTTC. Encoded protein: CASSFRTGGFGYTF.

The chain couples TRBV6-8 to TRBJ2-1, with 7 bases identical to TRBD1. The CDR3 is 13 amino acids. The germline gives CDR1 MNHGY, CDR2 SAAAGT. Unmatched junction bases numbered 5, after V lost 5 bases and J lost 7 bases. In nucleotides, the CDR3 is TGTGCCAGCAGTGTAGGGACAGAAAATGAGCAGTTCTTC. Translating gives CASSVGTENEQFF.

The V and J genes are TRBV15 and TRBJ1-3, with D hard to call. The CDR3 is made up of 17 amino acids. The V end lost 0 bases, the J end lost 0 bases, and 12 bases lay between the germline ends. Germline V lookup: CDR1 LNHNV, CDR2 YYDKDF (reference sequence). The CDR3 DNA follows: TGTGCCACCAGCAGAGAGGGGATGCGTATCTCTGGAAACACCATATATTTT. This gives the protein CATSREGMRISGNTIYF.

The chain employs TRBV7-6 and TRBJ2-3, with D maybe TRBD1 (8 bases). V lost 2 bases to trimming and J lost 1 base, with 25 bases between them. The CDR3 loop spans 20 amino acids. Germline CDR1 is SGHVS and CDR2 is FNYEAQ. The CDR3 coding sequence is TGTGCCAGCAGCTTAAAGATGGGGGGGACAGGCCGGTGGGGCACAGATACGCAGTATTTT. Its translation: CASSLKMGGTGRWGTDTQYF.

This clone was counted only a few times. The V call is TRBV9, the J call TRBJ1-5, with 9 nucleotides matching TRBD1. V trimming: 4 bases; J trimming: 3 bases; junction bases outside the gene matches: 5. Germline loops: CDR1 SGDLS, CDR2 YYNGEE. CDR3 length equals 15 residues. CDR3 nucleotide sequence: TGTGCCAGCAGCTCGGGACAGGGCCTCAATCAGCCCCAGCATTTT. Its protein is CASSSGQGLNQPQHF.

The rearrangement uses TRBV11-3 and TRBJ1-3, with unresolved D. The ends were cut back, 5 bases at V and 0 bases at J, with 14 bases in the middle. In germline, CDR1 is SGHNT, CDR2 YENEEA. The CDR3 totals 16 residues. The CDR3 loop reads CASSPGPGYSGNTIYF. CDR3 nucleotides: TGTGCCAGCAGCCCAGGCCCCGGGTACTCTGGAAACACCATATATTTT.

The J gene is TRBJ2-5, the V gene TRBV23-1; D is tentatively TRBD1 or TRBD2 (7 bases each). TRBV23-1 is placed among ORFs of uncertain function. The length of the CDR3 is 14 residues. Deletions cut 8 bases from V and 5 bases from J, with 18 bases between. This CDR3 is CASRSAGTEETQYF. In DNA, the CDR3 is TGCGCCAGCCGCTCAGCGGGGACAGAGGAGACCCAGTACTTC.

This clone was counted a few times. The gene calls are TRBV6-8 and TRBJ2-3; weak D call: TRBD2 (5 bases). The germline V and J ends were trimmed by 7 bases and 2 bases, with 10 bases remaining between them. The germline V gene encodes CDR1 MNHGY and CDR2 SAAAGT. This CDR3 is built from 13 residues. CDR3 loop: CASNSGITDTQYF. In DNA form, the CDR3 reads TGTGCCAGCAACTCCGGGATCACAGATACGCAGTATTTT.

In its sample, this clone is hyperexpanded. This chain's CDR3 is CASSVGPPGWGEFF. In nucleotides, the CDR3 is TGTGCCAGCAGCGTAGGCCCCCCGGGCTGGGGTGAGTTCTTC. The V call is TRBV9, the J call TRBJ2-1; D call uncertain. V gave up 0 bases and J gave up 14 bases, with 18 bases separating them. This CDR3 is 14 amino acids long. Germline CDR1 and CDR2: SGDLS and YYNGEE. The entire variable domain, with the rest obtained from reference TRBV9 and TRBJ2-1, is as follows: DSGVTQTPKHLITATGQRVTLRCSPRSGDLSVYWYQQSLDQGLQFLIQYYNGEERAKGNILERFSAQQFPDLHSELNLSSLELGDSALYFCASSVGPPGWGEFFGPGTRLTVL.

The chain is built from TRBV19 and TRBJ2-7, with a tentative D call TRBD1 (5 bases). This CDR3 has 14 amino acids. With 3 bases removed from V and 0 bases from J, the gap between germline ends came to 9 bases. CDR1 LNHDA and CDR2 SQIVND come from the germline V gene (reference sequence). For the CDR3, the DNA is TGTGCCAGTAGTATTGACAGTTCCTCCTACGAGCAGTACTTC. It translates to CASSIDSSSYEQYF.

The rearrangement links TRBV9 to TRBJ2-3; no reliable D call. Germline CDR1 and CDR2: SGDLS and YYNGEE. The V end was cut by 0 bases, the J end by 5 bases, with 4 bases between. The CDR3 runs 12 residues. The CDR3 sequence: CASSVGEDTQYF. Here the CDR3 DNA reads TGTGCCAGCAGCGTAGGTGAAGATACGCAGTATTTT.

The rearrangement links TRBV11-3 to TRBJ2-1; D gene uncertain. This CDR3 has 14 residues. In germline, CDR1 is SGHNT, CDR2 YENEEA. Between the trimmed V and J ends, which lost 2 bases and 5 bases, there was a span of 10 bases. The CDR3 DNA reads as TGTGCCAGCAGCTTACTCGGAGACAACAATGAGCAGTTCTTC. Its translation is CASSLLGDNNEQFF.

The chain recombines TRBV6-8 with TRBJ1-2; perhaps TRBD1 as D (5 bases). The length of the CDR3 is 13 residues. CDR1 MNHGY and CDR2 SAAAGT come from the germline V gene. The V end was cut by 7 bases, the J end by 6 bases, with 15 bases between. CDR3 coding DNA: TGTGCCAGCAAGGGGCGGGTCTCGGATGGCTACACCTTC. Translating it yields CASKGRVSDGYTF.

This clone was found a few times. The chain is built from TRBV10-2 and TRBJ1-1; possible D gene TRBD1, 5 bases. Germline V gene data show CDR1 as WSHSY and CDR2 as SAAADI. With 2 bases removed from V and 2 bases from J, the gap between germline ends came to 6 bases. This CDR3 has 13 residues. CDR3 in DNA: TGCGCCAGCAGTGAGGACAGAAACACTGAAGCTTTCTTT. It is translated as CASSEDRNTEAFF.

The chain couples TRBV5-1 to TRBJ2-5; 9 positions match TRBD2. CDR1 and CDR2 from the germline V gene are SGHRS and YFSETQ. This CDR3 spans 16 amino acids. V was clipped by 4 bases and J by 2 bases; unmatched bases: 9. CDR3 in DNA: TGCGCCAGCAGCCCGATGGGAGCGGGGGGACAAGAGACCCAGTACTTC. It encodes CASSPMGAGGQETQYF.

This chain uses TRBV15 with TRBJ1-2; a weak D match, TRBD1 (6 bases). The CDR3 covers 14 residues. Germline V gene sequence: CDR1 LNHNV, CDR2 YYDKDF (reference sequence). Trimming stripped 3 bases from V and 4 bases from J, with 12 bases between. DNA for the CDR3: TGTGCCACCAGCAGCGCGGGGGGCGGCTATGGCTACACCTTC. The encoded protein is CATSSAGGGYGYTF.

The CDR3 coding sequence is TGTGCCAGTAGTAGGACGGAGATGAACACTGAAGCTTTCTTT. It yields the protein CASSRTEMNTEAFF. The genes are TRBV19 and TRBJ1-1, with unresolved D. Germline V gives CDR1 LNHDA, CDR2 SQIVND (reference sequence). The CDR3 length is 14 residues. The germline V and J ends were trimmed by 4 bases and 0 bases, with 9 bases remaining between them.